These 29 T cell receptor beta chains came from one sample sequenced in a study of molecular identifiers for immune sequencing clone quantification. TCRdb called the PCR reads again in MiXCR, with one record for every CDR3 protein. The sample has 600,000 to 650,000 distinct CDR3 sequences, about 20% seen once; the top ten hold 0.75% to 0.95%. The sequenced sample consisted of naive CD8+ T cells from blood, with Jurkat cell RNA spiked in. Subset indicated: FACS-sorted CD8+CD4-CCR7+CD45RA+ naive T cells. Every receptor here comes from a human donor in good health. Some libraries in this study had Jurkat cell RNA spiked in.

This clonotype was counted many times. The chain has TRBV7-9 and TRBJ2-5; D is unclear. This CDR3 is 14 amino acids long. The V end was cut by 4 bases, the J end by 9 bases, with 18 bases between. Per germline, CDR1 SEHNR and CDR2 FQNEAQ (reference sequence). DNA for the CDR3: TGTGCCAGCAGCTCCACAATTGGACGGGTGGCCCAGTACTTC. Translation gives CASSSTIGRVAQYF.

Note on this clonotype: This may be a read error: a much more frequent sequence differs by one nucleotide. This rearrangement joins TRBV4-2 to TRBJ2-7, with 7 bases that match TRBD1. Germline assignment: CDR1 LGHNA and CDR2 YNFKEQ. V lost 3 bases to trimming and J lost 1 base; unmatched junction nucleotides: 3. The CDR3 sequence is 14 residues long. The CDR3 is CASSHMTGSYEQYF. CDR3 nucleotides: TGTGCCAGCAGCCACATGACAGGGTCCTACGAGCAGTACTTC.

This clonotype was counted a few times. The V and J genes are TRBV7-9 and TRBJ2-2; 12 bases are shared with TRBD2. With 5 bases clipped from V and 0 bases from J, the junction kept 4 bases outside the gene matches. Germline values: CDR1 SEHNR, CDR2 FQNEAQ (reference sequence). CDR3 length equals 17 residues. In DNA, the CDR3 is TGTGCCAGCAGCCAGACTAGCGGGGGAACGAACACCGGGGAGCTGTTTTTT. Its protein is CASSQTSGGTNTGELFF.

In its sample, this clonotype was seen many times. The rearrangement joins TRBV12-3 or TRBV12-4 to TRBJ2-7; TRBD1 aligns across 10 bases. The CDR3 is made up of 14 amino acids. V dropped 6 bases and J dropped 7; count of bases not matched to a gene: 9. The CDR3 protein is CASSPDRGGREQYF. Written as DNA, the CDR3 is TGTGCCAGCAGCCCGGACAGGGGGGGAAGGGAGCAGTACTTC.

In its sample, this clonotype was seen many times. V and J are TRBV24-1 and TRBJ2-3; maybe TRBD1 (9 bases). Trimming removed 5 bases from V and 0 bases from J, with 23 bases in between. The germline CDR1 and CDR2 sequences are KGHDR and SFDVKD. The CDR3 is 19 residues long. The CDR3 is CATSGTGARLATSTDTQYF. The CDR3 nucleotides are TGTGCCACCAGTGGGACAGGGGCTCGACTAGCGACTAGCACAGATACGCAGTATTTT.

This rearrangement joins TRBV30 to TRBJ2-5, with D possibly TRBD2 on 7 matching bases. Germline assignment: CDR1 GTSNPN and CDR2 SVGIG (reference sequence). V lost 2 bases, J lost 2 bases, and 12 bases lay in between. This CDR3 has 14 residues. The CDR3 here is CAWSQGGGQETQYF. For the CDR3, the DNA is TGTGCCTGGAGTCAGGGAGGGGGACAAGAGACCCAGTACTTC. Variable domain in full (rest from reference TRBV30 and TRBJ2-5): SQTIHQWPATLVQPVGSPLSLECTVEGTSNPNLYWYRQAAGRGLQLLFYSVGIGQISSEVPQNLSASRPQDRQFILSSKKLLLSDSGFYLCAWSQGGGQETQYFGPGTRLLVL.

This clonotype was seen ten or more times. The CDR3 bases are TGTGCCAGCAGCCTCGGACTAGCGGGAGTAAGGGGCACAGATACGCAGTATTTT. This translates into CASSLGLAGVRGTDTQYF. V is TRBV12-3 or TRBV12-4 and J is TRBJ2-3, with 13 bases fitting TRBD2. The CDR3 spans 18 residues. After removal of 6 bases from V and 1 base from J, the junction contained 10 bases not matched to a gene.

This clonotype was picked up a small number of times. This chain joins TRBV7-8 and TRBJ2-3; TRBD2 agrees at 8 bases. V lost 8 bases and J lost 3; bases outside the gene matches: 4. The V gene's germline CDR1 is SGHVS and CDR2 FQNEAQ. CDR3 size: 13 residues. CDR3 residues: CASRSGETDTQYF. The CDR3, as DNA: TGTGCCAGCCGTAGCGGGGAAACAGATACGCAGTATTTT.

This clonotype was detected ten times or more. At one of its ends the junction is not consistent with the germline gene, which may arise from a read error. The rearrangement joins TRBV7-7 to TRBJ2-7; TRBD1 matches 9 bases. CDR1 is SSHAT and CDR2 is FNYEAQ in the germline V gene (reference sequence). The length of the CDR3 is 15 residues. This CDR3 is CASSLDRGLENEQYF. In DNA form, the CDR3 reads TGTGCTAGCAGCCTGGACAGGGGACTGGAAAACGAGCAGTACTTC.

This clonotype was picked up many times. This chain connects TRBV6-4 to TRBJ2-3, with 8 nucleotides matching TRBD2. Germline CDR1 is MRHNA and CDR2 is SNTAGT. The V gene end was trimmed by 6 bases and the J gene end by 1 base; junction bases not matched to a gene: 6. This CDR3 is built from 15 residues. CDR3 sequence reads: CASSSGGRRTDTQYF. DNA for the CDR3: TGTGCCAGCAGCTCGGGAGGGCGGCGCACAGATACGCAGTATTTT.

The chain carries TRBV12-3 or TRBV12-4 and TRBJ2-7; 10 bases are a match to TRBD1. V lost 3 bases, J lost 4 bases, and 6 bases stayed unmatched. CDR3 length equals 15 residues. The CDR3 DNA sequence: TGTGCCAGCAGTTTTCCCGGGACAGGGGTTTACGAGCAGTACTTC. Protein product: CASSFPGTGVYEQYF.

V gene TRBV3-1 combines with J gene TRBJ2-3, with unresolved D. Germline CDR1 reads LGHDT; CDR2 reads YNNKEL (reference sequence). This CDR3 has 12 residues. V was cut by 3 bases and J by 3 bases, with 4 bases left in between. CDR3 nucleotide sequence: TGTGCCAGCAGCCAGCAGACAGATACGCAGTATTTT. Its protein is CASSQQTDTQYF.

At least ten counts were recorded for this clonotype. The J gene is TRBJ2-2, the V gene TRBV9; D not resolved. V was trimmed by 3 bases and J by 2 bases, leaving 14 bases between them. CDR1 and CDR2 (germline): SGDLS, YYNGEE. The CDR3 is 16 amino acids. CDR3 sequence (DNA): TGTGCCAGCAGCGCCCCGCCCGGCATAAACACCGGGGAGCTGTTTTTT. This translates into CASSAPPGINTGELFF.

This clonotype was counted ten times or more. The CDR3 DNA reads as TGTGCCAGTTCCGGGACAGGGGGTTCGTATGGCTACACCTTC. This sequence encodes CASSGTGGSYGYTF. V and J are TRBV12-3 or TRBV12-4 and TRBJ1-2; TRBD1 matches 11 bases. This CDR3 region has 14 residues. Losses at the gene ends were 9 bases for V and 5 bases for J; bases not matched to a gene: 8.

In its sample, this clonotype was seen many times. V gene TRBV7-6 combines with J gene TRBJ2-3; D unclear. In germline, CDR1 is SGHVS, CDR2 FNYEAQ. This CDR3 is built from 15 residues. The V and J ends lost 1 base and 6 bases respectively, with 14 bases between them. The CDR3: CASSLVAESLDTQYF. The CDR3 DNA follows: TGTGCCAGCAGCTTAGTCGCGGAGAGTTTGGATACGCAGTATTTT.

This clonotype was counted at least ten times. The chain links TRBV30 to TRBJ2-7; a possible D gene is TRBD1 (5 bases). V dropped 5 bases and J dropped 1 base, with 9 bases sitting between them. There are 12 residues in the CDR3. Per the germline V gene, CDR1 is GTSNPN and CDR2 is SVGIG (reference sequence). The CDR3 nucleotides are TGTGCCTGGGCGACAGCGTCCTACGAGCAGTACTTC. Its protein is CAWATASYEQYF.

This clonotype was counted only a few times. The rearrangement links TRBV19 to TRBJ2-5; no firm D call. Trimming took 4 bases from V and 1 from J, leaving 10 bases between them. Germline CDR1 is LNHDA and CDR2 is SQIVND (reference sequence). The CDR3 has 14 amino acids. This CDR3 reads CASSTSASQETQYF. The CDR3 DNA sequence: TGTGCCAGTAGTACTTCCGCCAGCCAAGAGACCCAGTACTTC.

This clonotype came up many times. The chain uses TRBV7-9 and TRBJ2-2; a weak D match, TRBD2 (5 bases). Looked up from germline, CDR1 is SEHNR and CDR2 is FQNEAQ (reference sequence). Trimming took off 6 bases at V and 5 bases at J, with 10 bases between the two ends. The CDR3 consists of 13 residues. The CDR3 reads CASRPTGTGELFF. In nucleotides, the CDR3 is TGTGCCAGCAGGCCGACGGGAACCGGGGAGCTGTTTTTT.

About this clonotype: A read error is possible here, since a much larger clone lies one base away. This rearrangement joins TRBV28 to TRBJ2-7, with D possibly TRBD1 on 5 matching bases. CDR1 is MDHEN and CDR2 is SYDVKM in the germline V gene. This CDR3 has 12 residues. The CDR3 loop reads CAGRALGYEQYF. CDR3 bases: TGTGCCGGCAGGGCCTTGGGGTACGAGCAGTACTTC. The whole variable domain, remainder taken from reference TRBV28 and TRBJ2-7, is DVKVTQSSRYLVKRTGEKVFLECVQDMDHENMFWYRQDPGLGLRLIYFSYDVKMKEKGDIPEGYSVSREKKERFSLILESASTNQTSMYLCAGRALGYEQYFGPGTRLTVT.

V and J are TRBV7-2 and TRBJ2-7; TRBD2 matches at 11 bases. CDR1 SGHTA and CDR2 FQGNSA come from the germline V gene. This CDR3 is built from 15 residues. V was pared by 3 bases and J by 5 bases, with 6 bases of the junction left unmatched. Written as DNA, the CDR3 is TGTGCCAGCAGCTTTCGTAGCGGGAGGGCCAACGAGCAGTACTTC. It codes for CASSFRSGRANEQYF.

This clonotype was seen many times. This chain connects TRBV6-2 or TRBV6-3 to TRBJ1-1; D is unresolved. Trimming removed 5 bases at V and 5 bases at J, with 9 bases between. This CDR3 has 12 residues. Looked up from germline, CDR1 is MNHEY and CDR2 is SVGEGT. The CDR3 is CASSELVTEAFF. CDR3 sequence (DNA): TGTGCCAGCAGTGAACTTGTTACTGAAGCTTTCTTT.

With respect to this clonotype: An end of the junction differs from the germline gene, which may be a read error. The V gene is TRBV6-6, the J gene TRBJ2-1; 8 bases line up with TRBD1. The CDR3 has 15 amino acids. The germline V gene encodes CDR1 MNHNY and CDR2 SVGAGI (reference sequence). The CDR3 reads CASSSGTGYYNVQFF. CDR3 coding DNA: TGTGCCAGCAGTTCCGGGACAGGTTATTACAATGTGCAGTTCTTC.

This clonotype was seen a handful of times. J is TRBJ2-7 and V is TRBV12-3 or TRBV12-4; 13 bases align to TRBD2. Germline trimming cut 5 bases from V and 7 bases from J; bases unmatched to any gene: 8. This CDR3 has 15 residues. The CDR3 DNA sequence: TGTGCCAGCAGTGGTTGGACTAGCGGGAGTGGTGAGCAGTACTTC. This gives the protein CASSGWTSGSGEQYF.

This clonotype has at least ten counts. This CDR3 reads CASSQEGAGELFF. The CDR3 DNA is TGTGCCAGCAGCCAAGAGGGGGCCGGGGAGCTGTTTTTT. The chain carries TRBV14 and TRBJ2-2; D may match TRBD1 or TRBD2 (5 bases each). CDR1 and CDR2 (germline): SGHDN, FVKESK. The CDR3 is 13 residues long. V was cut by 0 bases and J by 6 bases, with 5 bases left in between.

This clonotype appeared many times. The chain is built from TRBV20-1 and TRBJ2-7; D gene ambiguous. V was trimmed by 1 base and J by 0 bases, leaving 10 bases between them. The CDR3 is 14 amino acids. Germline lookup yields CDR1 DFQATT and CDR2 SNEGSKA (reference sequence). The CDR3 reads CSARGAVSSYEQYF. CDR3 nucleotides: TGCAGTGCTAGAGGGGCAGTTTCCTCCTACGAGCAGTACTTC.

This clonotype has ten or more counts. This rearrangement joins TRBV6-2 or TRBV6-3 to TRBJ2-3; D perhaps matches TRBD1 (5 bases). This CDR3 region has 14 residues. Between the trimmed V and J ends, which lost 8 bases and 0 bases, there was a span of 12 bases. Looked up from germline, CDR1 is MNHEY and CDR2 is SVGEGT. CDR3 sequence: CASQHWGSTDTQYF. CDR3 coding DNA: TGTGCCAGCCAACACTGGGGCAGCACAGATACGCAGTATTTT.

The CDR3, as DNA: TGTGCCAGTAGTATAGCGGGAAAGTCCCATGGAGAGCAGTACTTC. It codes for CASSIAGKSHGEQYF. This chain connects TRBV19 to TRBJ2-7; maybe TRBD2 (5 bases). From germline, CDR1 is LNHDA and CDR2 SQIVND (reference sequence). The ends were cut back, 1 base at V and 7 bases at J, with 17 bases in the middle. The CDR3 is 15 amino acids.

Ten or more counts support this clonotype. The gene calls are TRBV29-1 and TRBJ1-4; D unresolved. V was cut by 3 bases and J by 5 bases, with 13 bases left in between. The germline gives CDR1 SQVTM, CDR2 ANQGSEA. CDR3 size: 14 residues. The CDR3 bases are TGCAGCGTTGACGAGGACGGAACAAATGAAAAACTGTTTTTT. Its translation is CSVDEDGTNEKLFF.

Comments on this clonotype: This could be a read error, since a much larger clone is one nucleotide away. The V and J genes are TRBV19 and TRBJ2-5; 12 bases are a match to TRBD1. In germline, CDR1 is LNHDA, CDR2 SQIVND (reference sequence). This CDR3 is 15 amino acids long. CDR3 residues: CTSSTGTGGVETQYF. The CDR3 DNA follows: TGTACCAGTAGTACCGGGACAGGGGGCGTCGAGACCCAGTACTTC.